The entry that follows covers one T cell receptor (beta chain) sequence. This clone appeared once. Its antigen specificity is not known. Base qualities were left out, and no much larger clone turns up one base away. The cohort was made up of about 610 healthy bone marrow donors. At the time of sampling, every cohort member was nominally healthy, though immune exposures that went unrecorded were likely present. The donor was CMV seropositive and was included in the group of 250 to 300 seropositive cohort members. Every donor gave a peripheral blood sample, and the peripheral blood mononuclear cells from that sample were used for TCR beta sequencing. The Qiagen DNeasy Blood Extraction Kit was used to extract genomic DNA from the blood cell samples. V loses 2 bases, J loses 3 bases, and the germline ends lie 8 bases apart. For CDR1 and CDR2, the germline V gene lists KGHSH and LQKENI. Spanning cysteine to phenylalanine, the CDR3 consists of 14 amino acids. CDR3 DNA is the only sequence kept; it has 42 bases, read in frame from the first base.

This specimen comes from a study of cytomegalovirus exposure and HLA in healthy donors (dated by TCRdb to about 2017). General notes on the study: An earlier analysis of approximately 600 of the donors reported 250 to 300 Gb of sequence data and 120 million or so unique TCR beta sequences from 150 million to 200 million T cells. An early release that covered 640 HLA-typed donors contained 250 to 350 gigabases of sequencing data and roughly 84 million unique TCR sequences. Of the 300 to 500 genotyped donors, 70% to 90% were placed in the genetic ancestry cluster associated with self-reported Caucasian donors. The aim of the study was to test whether cataloging public T cell receptors could identify signatures of past pathogen exposure. The study used immunosequencing to profile the T cell repertoires of hundreds of subjects and linked those repertoires to cytomegalovirus serostatus. In addition to the first cohort of roughly 700 subjects, a separate validation cohort of around 110 different subjects was used. The study combined high-throughput TCR immunosequencing, statistical association of individual TCRs with disease status, and machine learning to predict cytomegalovirus infection status. In a later analysis, previously published TCR beta repertoires from 600 to 850 donors were re-analyzed and high-resolution HLA genotyping was added so that TCR occurrence patterns could be studied. The later analysis used no new phenotypic data to find candidate immune exposures, relying instead on TCR beta sequences and their occurrence across donors. To decide whether each TCR beta V gene segment behaved as functional or pseudogenic, an earlier analysis of some 570 of the donors relied on high-throughput TCR beta sequencing. Donor age, sex, ethnicity and CMV serostatus were collected together with the repertoire data. A later genetic analysis took genome-wide SNP genotypes for about 55% of the roughly 700 donors and used that subset as a discovery cohort. All discovery cohort repertoires had been generated on a single sequencing platform. HLA typing included class I and class II loci at four-digit resolution. Typing coverage varied by locus: roughly 629-640 donors for A, B, C, DRB1 and DQB1; under 550 for DQA1; about 590 for DPA1; roughly 450 for DPB1. A handful of DR-DQ haplotypes were handled as single units for association and clustering because linkage in the cohort was strong. Among 300 to 500 genotyped donors of the cohort, an average of approximately 200,000 unique TCR beta nucleotide sequences was sequenced per donor, of which about 19% were non-productive. General study outcomes and caveats: Because HLA typing was unavailable for some donors at each locus, only the typed subset was used in association tests. According to a later analysis, most CMV-associated TCR beta chains appeared to be HLA-restricted, and the HLA associations seemed to be driven largely by CMV exposure. A later analysis found that TCR association rates varied across HLA loci, with DRB1 alleles showing the most associated TCRs and HLA-C alleles the fewest. The sequencing pipeline was judged likely to have produced a cluster of highly shared sequence variants as a technical artifact. Some 16 rarely observed V segments, including chromosome 9 orphons, were excluded from the earlier analysis of some 590 of the donors because counts were too low. In an earlier analysis of approximately 590 of the donors, most TCR beta V segments appeared in productive rearrangements about 87% or about 30% of the time, broadly matching IMGT annotations. Some IMGT-functional V segments, including TRBV6-2 and TRBV6-3, could not be distinguished by the 87-base-pair reads and were therefore excluded. Most TCR sequences were observed very rarely across donors, whereas some public TCRs were present in many individuals. CMV serostatus was the only immune exposure information available for the cohort. Assigning TCR associations to individual alleles was difficult when HLA alleles, especially DR and DQ, strongly co-occurred. A later analysis reported that several top co-occurrence clusters appeared linked to parvovirus B19, influenza, CMV and Epstein-Barr virus. According to a later genetic analysis, donors in an Asian-associated ancestry cluster had fewer N-insertions in productive TCRs than the roughly 670-donor mean. At a false discovery rate of 0.05, a later analysis linked some 17,000 TCR beta sequences to specific HLA alleles. An association between a missense DCLRE1C variant and V-gene and J-gene trimming of TCR beta chains was found in a later genetic analysis and replicated in an independent cohort. In vitro tests confirmed that a few of the cytomegalovirus-associated TCR beta chains recognize cytomegalovirus antigens. In a later analysis, HLA-associated TCR beta chains showed more clonal expansion and lower generation probabilities than non-associated chains that were equally common. Presence/absence analyses assumed roughly uniform sequencing depth across donors, an assumption that may not hold. Cytomegalovirus status was reported to be diagnosed by the classifier with high specificity and sensitivity in both the original and validation cohorts. A further reported finding was that TCR beta sequences accurately predicted the HLA-A and HLA-B alleles for most subjects in the first cohort. The study listed around 160 TCR beta chains as associated with cytomegalovirus. The authors suggested that the approach could potentially be generalized to other disease states and immunological phenotypes. Correlated functional status among segregating V segments might reflect linkage disequilibrium, but an unknown experimental factor could not be ruled out. Only TCR beta chains were sequenced in this cohort, and the absence of alpha or paired-chain data limited detectable features.

The library was made by the immunoSEQ multiplex PCR assay. A mixture of 60 forward primers for TCR Vbeta segments and 13 reverse primers for TCR Jbeta segments was used in the multiplex PCR. Amplification of the CDR3 region of rearranged TCR beta genes was performed with a multiplex PCR assay on genomic DNA. The amplified TCR beta libraries were sequenced on the Illumina HiSeq System as 87-base-pair reads. From the authors' description of their analysis: A later analysis counted some 74 million unique TCR beta chains across the 690 or so repertoires, and approximately 11 million of these chains were shared by at least two donors. Raw reads were error-corrected and collapsed into unique sequences by a nearest-neighbor algorithm in which closely related sequences were merged to remove PCR and sequencing errors. Alignment of CDR3 sequences to IMGT reference sequences was used to assign V, D and J gene segments. For a sequence to be retained, a match of at least six nucleotides was required to both a V gene segment and a J gene segment. A rearrangement counted as productive if the CDR3 had no stop codons and remained in frame with V and J, and every other rearrangement counted as non-productive. Following IMGT convention, CDR3 was defined as the stretch from the second conserved V-encoded cysteine to the conserved J-encoded phenylalanine. In an earlier analysis of approximately 500 of the donors, sequences lacking an unambiguous match to a single V gene segment were excluded. In an earlier analysis of several hundred of the donors, a V segment was called functional when productive rearrangements were above 56.7%, and segregating when the standard deviation between donors exceeded 5%. To diagnose cytomegalovirus status from the catalog of TCR beta chain sequences, a statistical classification framework was built. In a later analysis, TCR nucleotide sequences were compared against IMGT/GENE-DB human TR gene sequences so that V and J genes could be assigned. Using the TCRdist pipeline, a later analysis assigned CDR3 sequences along with most-parsimonious VDJ recombination scenarios. A later analysis defined each TCR beta chain by its CDR3 amino acid sequence plus V-gene family, and excluded reads lacking a unique V-gene family. As a way to deal with suspected cross-contamination and a sequencing artifact, a later analysis dropped 450 to 600 nucleotide sequences that were highly shared and had low generation probability. In a later analysis, a clonal expansion index for each public chain was calculated from normalized within-repertoire ranks of inferred template counts. In a later analysis, generation probabilities were computed using a VDJ recombination model fitted to out-of-frame rearrangements, and the results were checked against IGoR. In a later analysis, TCR-TCR, TCR-HLA and TCR-CMV co-occurrence was scored with hypergeometric tests, and a repertoire-size bias correction was applied to TCR pairs. In a later analysis, false discovery rates were estimated by permuting HLA or CMV assignments 20 times. In a later analysis, co-occurring TCRs were grouped using DBSCAN, and TCRdist sequence similarity was added for clustering within HLA-allele-positive subsets. Repertoires with fewer than 30,000 or more than 120,000 public chains, plus five repertoires with anomalous nucleotide sharing, were excluded from co-occurrence clustering. TCRdb provides this immuneACCESS table in a form limited to in-frame rearrangements. Some clones are lacking; in checked studies, under half of them reflect an unresolved V gene, and why the rest are absent is not known. That table is the source of V, J and clone size, and D and trimming were worked out from the DNA. Counted in this sample were around 160,000 clones; approximately 80% of them appeared once. About 12% of the sample lies in the top ten.

This clonotype was sampled from a man between 35 and 55 years old in good health and CMV-seropositive. The chain couples TRBV18 to TRBJ1-5; tentative D gene TRBD1, with 6 bases matching. The sample comprised PBMCs. CDR3 loop: CASSPAGANQPQHF. The nucleotide sequence reads TGTGCCAGCTCACCAGCAGGGGCCAATCAGCCCCAGCATTTT.